What follows describes a single T cell receptor beta chain. Some clones are missing from TCRdb's copy, which holds only in-frame ones; the method was immunoSEQ multiplex PCR. The table lists over 250,000 clones, around 89% of them singletons, with roughly 8.3% in the top ten. Looked up from germline, CDR1 is SGHNT and CDR2 is YYREEE (reference sequence). Trimming removed 2 bases from V and 7 bases from J, with 22 bases in between. The CDR3 sequence is 16 residues long. These data belong to a study of blood T cell repertoires in COVID-19. The overall study: T cells, B-cell-depleted T cells, or PBMCs supplied cDNA or gDNA.

Participants' reported clinical history set cohort assignment. This sequence joins TRBV5-4 and TRBJ2-7; the D gene is possibly TRBD2 (6 bases). The origin of this receptor is a man aged 35-49 years who had recovered from COVID-19. The sample consisted of PBMCs or T cells enriched from blood (not recorded which). The CDR3 sequence is CASSFYRGSSASEQYF. CDR3 in DNA: TGTGCCAGCAGCTTCTATCGGGGGAGTTCTGCCTCGGAGCAGTACTTC.